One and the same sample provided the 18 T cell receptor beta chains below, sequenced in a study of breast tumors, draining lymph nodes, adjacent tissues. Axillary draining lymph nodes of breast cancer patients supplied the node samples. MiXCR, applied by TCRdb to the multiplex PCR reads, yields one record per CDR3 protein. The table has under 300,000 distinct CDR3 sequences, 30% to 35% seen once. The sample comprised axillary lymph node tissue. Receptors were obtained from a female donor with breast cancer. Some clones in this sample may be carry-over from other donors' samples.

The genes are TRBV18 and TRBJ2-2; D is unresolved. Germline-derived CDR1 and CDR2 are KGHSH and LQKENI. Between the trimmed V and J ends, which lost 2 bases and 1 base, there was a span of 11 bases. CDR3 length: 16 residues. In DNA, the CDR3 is TGTGCCAGCTCACCATTATTGGCCCTGAACACCGGGGAGCTGTTTTTT. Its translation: CASSPLLALNTGELFF.

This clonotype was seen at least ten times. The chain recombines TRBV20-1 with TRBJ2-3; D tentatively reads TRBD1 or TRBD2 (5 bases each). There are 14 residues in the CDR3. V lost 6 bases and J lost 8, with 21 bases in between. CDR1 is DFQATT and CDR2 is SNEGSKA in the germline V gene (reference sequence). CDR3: CSAGSDGGVFTQYF. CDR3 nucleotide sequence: TGCAGTGCCGGCTCGGATGGGGGAGTGTTTACGCAGTATTTT.

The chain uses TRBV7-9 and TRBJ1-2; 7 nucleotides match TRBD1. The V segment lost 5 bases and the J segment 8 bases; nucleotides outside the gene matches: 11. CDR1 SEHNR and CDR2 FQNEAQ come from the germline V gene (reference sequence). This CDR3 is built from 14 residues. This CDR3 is CASSPSKTGLGYTF. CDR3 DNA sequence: TGTGCCAGCAGCCCATCCAAGACAGGGTTAGGCTACACCTTC.

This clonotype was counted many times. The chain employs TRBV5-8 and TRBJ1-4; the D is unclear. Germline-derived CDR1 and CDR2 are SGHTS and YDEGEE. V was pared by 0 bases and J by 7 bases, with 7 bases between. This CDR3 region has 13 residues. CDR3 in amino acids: CASSLGLGEKLFF. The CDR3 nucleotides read TGTGCCAGCAGCTTGGGGCTGGGTGAAAAACTGTTTTTT.

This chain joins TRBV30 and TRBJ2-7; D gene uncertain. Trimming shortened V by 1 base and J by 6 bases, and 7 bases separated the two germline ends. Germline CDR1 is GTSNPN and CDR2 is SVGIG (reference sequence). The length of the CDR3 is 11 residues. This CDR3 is CAWSARAEQYF. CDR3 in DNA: TGTGCCTGGAGTGCCCGAGCCGAGCAGTACTTC.

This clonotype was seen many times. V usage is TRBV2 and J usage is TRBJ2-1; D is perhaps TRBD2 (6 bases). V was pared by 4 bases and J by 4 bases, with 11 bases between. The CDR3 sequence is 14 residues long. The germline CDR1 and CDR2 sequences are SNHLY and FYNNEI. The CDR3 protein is CASSAIADYNEQFF. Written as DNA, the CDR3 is TGTGCCAGCAGTGCAATAGCGGATTACAATGAGCAGTTCTTC.

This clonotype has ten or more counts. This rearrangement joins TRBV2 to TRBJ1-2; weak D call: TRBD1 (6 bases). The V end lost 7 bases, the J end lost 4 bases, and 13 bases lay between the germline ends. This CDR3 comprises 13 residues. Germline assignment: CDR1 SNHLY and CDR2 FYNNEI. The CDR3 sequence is CASITSGVYGYTF. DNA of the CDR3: TGTGCCAGCATCACGTCAGGGGTCTATGGCTACACCTTC.

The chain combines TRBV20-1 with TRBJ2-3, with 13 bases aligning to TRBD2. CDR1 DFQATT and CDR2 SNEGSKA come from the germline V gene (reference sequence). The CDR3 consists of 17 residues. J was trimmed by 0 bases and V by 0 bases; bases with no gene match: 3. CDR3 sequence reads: CSARDLTSGGSTDTQYF. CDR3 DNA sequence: TGCAGTGCTAGAGACTTGACTAGCGGGGGGAGCACAGATACGCAGTATTTT.

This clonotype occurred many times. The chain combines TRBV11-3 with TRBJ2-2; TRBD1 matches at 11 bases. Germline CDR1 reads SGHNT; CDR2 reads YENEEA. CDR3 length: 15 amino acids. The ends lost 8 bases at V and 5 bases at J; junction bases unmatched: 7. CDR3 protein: CASGWTGGLTGELFF. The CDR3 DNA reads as TGTGCCAGCGGCTGGACAGGGGGCTTAACCGGGGAGCTGTTTTTT.

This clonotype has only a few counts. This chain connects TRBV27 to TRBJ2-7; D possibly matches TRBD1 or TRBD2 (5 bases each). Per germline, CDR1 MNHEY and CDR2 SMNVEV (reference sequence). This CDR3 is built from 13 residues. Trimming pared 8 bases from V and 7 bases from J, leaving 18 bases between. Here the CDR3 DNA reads TGTGCCAGCTCCTATTTCAGGGAGACGGAGCAGTACTTC. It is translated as CASSYFRETEQYF.

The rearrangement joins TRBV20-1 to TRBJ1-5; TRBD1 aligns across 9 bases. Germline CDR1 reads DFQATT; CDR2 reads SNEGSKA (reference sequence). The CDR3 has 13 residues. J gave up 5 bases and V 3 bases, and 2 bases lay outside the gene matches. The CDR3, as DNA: TGCAGTGCTAGGACAGGGGGGGATCAGCCCCAGCATTTT. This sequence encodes CSARTGGDQPQHF.

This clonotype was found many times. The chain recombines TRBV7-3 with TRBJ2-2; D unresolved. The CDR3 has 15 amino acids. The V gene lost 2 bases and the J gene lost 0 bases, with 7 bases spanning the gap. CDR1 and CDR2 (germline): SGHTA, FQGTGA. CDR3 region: CASSLGQTNTGELFF. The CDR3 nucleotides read TGTGCCAGCAGCTTAGGTCAGACGAACACCGGGGAGCTGTTTTTT.

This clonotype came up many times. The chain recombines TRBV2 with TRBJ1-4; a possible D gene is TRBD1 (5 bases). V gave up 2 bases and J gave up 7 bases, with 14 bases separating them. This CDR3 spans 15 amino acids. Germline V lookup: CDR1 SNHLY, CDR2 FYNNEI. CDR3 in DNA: TGTGCCAGCAGTGAATCTCGAGGGAGGGGTGAAAAACTGTTTTTT. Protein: CASSESRGRGEKLFF.

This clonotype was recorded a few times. The CDR3 is CASSYGDRRLENIQYF. CDR3 bases: TGTGCCAGCAGTTACGGCGACAGGCGCCTAGAAAACATTCAGTACTTC. This chain joins TRBV2 and TRBJ2-4; a possible D gene is TRBD1 (6 bases). Germline values: CDR1 SNHLY, CDR2 FYNNEI. The CDR3 covers 16 residues. The V gene lost 5 bases and the J gene lost 5 bases, with 19 bases spanning the gap.

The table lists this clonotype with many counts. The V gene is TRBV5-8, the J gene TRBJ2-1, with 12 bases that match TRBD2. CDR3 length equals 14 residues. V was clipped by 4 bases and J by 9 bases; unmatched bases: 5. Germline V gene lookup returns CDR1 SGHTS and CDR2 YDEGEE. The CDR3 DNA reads TGTGCCAGCAGCATCAGACTAGCGGGGGTTGAGCAGTTCTTC. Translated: CASSIRLAGVEQFF.

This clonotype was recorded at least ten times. CDR3 bases: TGTGCCAGCAGACCGGGACCCGGAGGGGAGACCCAGTACTTC. Residues: CASRPGPGGETQYF. The genes are TRBV9 and TRBJ2-5; D may be TRBD2 (6 bases). CDR3 length: 14 amino acids. CDR1 and CDR2 from the germline V gene are SGDLS and YYNGEE. The V gene lost 5 bases and the J gene lost 5 bases, with 16 bases spanning the gap.

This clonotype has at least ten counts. The CDR3: CASSLWLAGVSGELFF. The CDR3 DNA follows: TGTGCCAGCAGCTTATGGCTAGCGGGAGTGTCCGGGGAGCTGTTTTTT. V is TRBV7-9 and J is TRBJ2-2, with TRBD2 identical over 10 bases. In germline, CDR1 is SEHNR, CDR2 FQNEAQ (reference sequence). V shed 2 bases and J 6 bases; nucleotides not matched to a gene: 6. CDR3 length: 16 amino acids.

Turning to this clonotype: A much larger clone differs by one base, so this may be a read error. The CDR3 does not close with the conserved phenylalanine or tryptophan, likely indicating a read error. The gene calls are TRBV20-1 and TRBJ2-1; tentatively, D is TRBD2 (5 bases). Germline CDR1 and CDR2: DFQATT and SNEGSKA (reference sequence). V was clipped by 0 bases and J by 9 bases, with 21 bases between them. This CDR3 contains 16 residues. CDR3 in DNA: TGCAGTGCTAGAGAATACACTAGAGGGTCTGGTAGTGAGCAGTTCCTC. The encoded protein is CSAREYTRGSGSEQFL.